This T cell receptor (beta chain) was captured in a study of blood T cell repertoires in COVID-19. Looking at the study overall: The cDNA or gDNA used as material had been derived from T cells, B-cell-depleted T cells, or PBMCs.

Clinical history reported by participants formed the basis on which cohorts were assigned. Authors' analysis steps: Cell counts per sample came from amplifying reference gene primers. Sequencing used immunoSEQ multiplex PCR; TCRdb keeps in-frame clones, though not all of them. Clone size and the V and J calls come from that table; the DNA yielded D and trimming. Among some 250,000 clones listed, over 80% were seen once. The CDR3 is 17 amino acids. CDR1 and CDR2 from the germline V gene are LGHNA and YNFKEQ. Trimming removed 0 bases from V and 3 bases from J, with 15 bases in between. Sequenced input: PBMCs or T cells enriched from blood (not recorded which). The origin of this receptor is a human donor in a cohort exposed to, infected with or recovered from COVID-19 (not recorded which). The donor label of this sample is uncertain. V and J are TRBV4-2 and TRBJ1-3; a possible D gene is TRBD1 (6 bases). CDR3: CASSQDGGGGIGNTIYF. Here the CDR3 DNA reads TGTGCCAGCAGCCAAGATGGGGGAGGGGGGATTGGAAACACCATATATTTT.